These 31 T cell receptor beta chains were sequenced from one sample in a study of T cells after posttransplantation cyclophosphamide. Cyclophosphamide on days +3 and +4 followed busulfan-fludarabine conditioning and a marrow graft. Libraries were prepared by immunoSEQ multiplex PCR; TCRdb keeps only in-frame clonotypes and omits some of them. The table includes about 36,000 clones, roughly 78% detected once. This specimen consisted of CD4+ T cells sorted from blood, obtained around 2,000 days after a stem cell transplant with posttransplant cyclophosphamide. The receptors originated from a female patient aged 40 to 50 who received an allogeneic stem cell transplant from a related donor, was CMV-positive, and had no GVHD. Some T cells may be supplied by the graft donor.

V and J are TRBV7-8 and TRBJ2-1, with TRBD2 matching over 14 bases. The CDR3 sequence is 16 residues long. Germline CDR1 is SGHVS and CDR2 is FQNEAQ. V shed 3 bases, J shed 5 bases, and the junction held 3 bases outside the gene matches. CDR3 nucleotide sequence: TGTGCCAGCAGCTTGCAGACTAGCGGGGGGGACAATGAGCAGTTCTTC. Amino acid sequence: CASSLQTSGGDNEQFF.

The V and J genes are TRBV11-2 and TRBJ2-5; TRBD1 matches at 10 bases. CDR3 length: 14 residues. Germline assignment: CDR1 SGHAT and CDR2 FQNNGV. The trim removed 6 bases at V and 9 bases at J, leaving 10 bases unmatched. The CDR3 nucleotides are TGTGCCAGCAGTCCAGACAGGGGGCGCGTTGCCCAGTACTTC. Its protein is CASSPDRGRVAQYF.

The chain combines TRBV21-1 with TRBJ2-6; TRBD1 is the table's D call and was not checked against the DNA. TRBV21-1 is flagged as a pseudogene. The CDR3 contains 14 residues. CDR3 bases: TGTGCCAGGGACAGGGGGGCTGGGGCCAACGTCCTGACTTTC. Amino acids: CARDRGAGANVLTF.

V gene TRBV7-9 combines with J gene TRBJ2-5, with 11 bases matching TRBD2. From germline, CDR1 is SEHNR and CDR2 FQNEAQ (reference sequence). Germline trimming cut 1 base from V and 1 base from J; bases unmatched to any gene: 5. The length of the CDR3 is 17 residues. The CDR3 here is CASSLVGGLAGQETQYF. CDR3 in DNA: TGTGCCAGCAGCTTAGTGGGAGGACTAGCGGGCCAAGAGACCCAGTACTTC.

The chain carries TRBV6-1 and TRBJ2-7; D perhaps matches TRBD1 (5 bases). CDR3 length equals 14 residues. The ends were cut back, 1 base at V and 4 bases at J, with 11 bases in the middle. Germline V CDR1 and CDR2: MNHNS, SASEGT. CDR3 nucleotide sequence: TGTGCCAGCAGTGAAGGTGGGGCCGCATACGAGCAGTACTTC. It is translated as CASSEGGAAYEQYF.

This clone showed up just a few times. The genes are TRBV5-1 and TRBJ2-2, with 9 bases matching TRBD2. Unmatched junction bases numbered 7, after V lost 5 bases and J lost 2 bases. Germline-derived CDR1 and CDR2 are SGHRS and YFSETQ. The CDR3 spans 16 residues. CDR3 residues: CASRRNSGGNTGELFF. The CDR3 DNA follows: TGCGCCAGCAGGCGTAATAGCGGGGGAAACACCGGGGAGCTGTTTTTT.

The gene calls are TRBV6-5 and TRBJ2-4, with 8 bases identical to TRBD1. CDR3 length: 15 amino acids. The V segment lost 3 bases and the J segment 5 bases; nucleotides outside the gene matches: 6. From germline, CDR1 is MNHEY and CDR2 SVGAGI. The chain's CDR3 is CASSYLSGGENIQYF. CDR3 coding DNA: TGTGCCAGCAGTTATTTATCAGGGGGCGAAAACATTCAGTACTTC.

This clone was seen only a few times. The rearrangement links TRBV6-1 to TRBJ2-1, with 8 bases lining up with TRBD1. CDR1 is MNHNS and CDR2 is SASEGT in the germline V gene. J was trimmed by 2 bases and V by 7 bases; bases with no gene match: 4. CDR3 length: 14 residues. CDR3 in amino acids: CASKTGAAYNEQFF. CDR3 nucleotides: TGTGCCAGCAAGACAGGGGCGGCCTACAATGAGCAGTTCTTC.

This clone was counted a few times. The chain couples TRBV18 to TRBJ2-7; TRBD2 might be the D (5 bases). This CDR3 region has 14 residues. Trimming cost V 0 bases and J 3 bases, with 9 bases left between them. CDR1 KGHSH and CDR2 LQKENI come from the germline V gene. The CDR3 loop is CASSPPSGFYEQYF. The CDR3 DNA is TGTGCCAGCTCACCACCCTCGGGATTCTACGAGCAGTACTTC.

V is TRBV7-3 and J is TRBJ2-1; D is ambiguous. The V and J ends lost 2 bases and 6 bases respectively, with 8 bases between them. CDR3 length: 13 amino acids. The germline V gene encodes CDR1 SGHTA and CDR2 FQGTGA. The CDR3 DNA reads TGTGCCAGCAGCTTACACGGTCCCAATGAGCAGTTCTTC. It codes for CASSLHGPNEQFF.

This clone has a single count. The V and J genes are TRBV5-5 and TRBJ2-7; possible D gene TRBD2, 5 bases. Germline V gene data show CDR1 as SGHKS and CDR2 as YYEKEE (reference sequence). V gave up 1 base and J gave up 4 bases, with 15 bases separating them. This CDR3 region has 15 residues. The CDR3 nucleotides are TGTGCCAGCAGCTTGAAGGACTCGGTGGGATACGAGCAGTACTTC. Encoded protein: CASSLKDSVGYEQYF.

The chain carries TRBV6-1 and TRBJ2-7; D is possibly TRBD2 (6 bases). Germline assignment: CDR1 MNHNS and CDR2 SASEGT. There are 15 residues in the CDR3. V lost 2 bases, J lost 9 bases, and 20 bases lay in between. The CDR3 nucleotides are TGTGCCAGCAGTGAAAACGCGGCGGGGTATGGGGGGCAGTACTTC. Its protein is CASSENAAGYGGQYF.

This CDR3 reads CASRKDRTVDGELFF. CDR3 in DNA: TGTGCCAGCAGAAAGGACAGGACTGTGGACGGGGAGCTGTTTTTT. This chain connects TRBV28 to TRBJ2-2; 7 bases match TRBD1. The CDR3 spans 15 residues. Germline V CDR1 and CDR2: MDHEN, SYDVKM. J lost 7 bases, V lost 6 bases, and 11 bases had no gene match.

The chain joins TRBV18 to TRBJ2-3; 13 nucleotides agree with TRBD2. Germline CDR1 KGHSH, CDR2 LQKENI. V lost 1 base, J lost 4 bases, and 2 bases stayed unmatched. The CDR3 consists of 16 residues. The CDR3 sequence is CASSPRLAGGSDTQYF. CDR3 nucleotides: TGTGCCAGCTCACCACGACTAGCGGGGGGCTCAGATACGCAGTATTTT.

Only one count was recorded for this clone. This chain uses TRBV2 with TRBJ2-2; D not certain. Trimming pared 3 bases from V and 1 base from J, leaving 9 bases between. Germline V lookup: CDR1 SNHLY, CDR2 FYNNEI. CDR3 length equals 15 residues. CDR3 amino acids: CASSDVVGNTGELFF. The CDR3 DNA is TGTGCCAGCAGTGATGTCGTCGGGAACACCGGGGAGCTGTTTTTT. The whole variable domain, filled in from reference TRBV2 and TRBJ2-2, reads EPEVTQTPSHQVTQMGQEVILRCVPISNHLYFYWYRQILGQKVEFLVSFYNNEISEKSEIFDDQFSVERPDGSNFTLKIRSTKLEDSAMYFCASSDVVGNTGELFFGEGSRLTVL.

This clone was observed a single time. The chain couples TRBV27 to TRBJ2-1; 11 bases match TRBD2. The germline V gene has CDR1 MNHEY and CDR2 SMNVEV (reference sequence). The junction had 10 bases not matched to a gene; V was cut back by 6 bases and J by 9 bases. The CDR3 is 15 amino acids. The CDR3 region is CASSPLASGGSEQFF. CDR3 bases: TGTGCCAGCAGCCCCCTCGCTAGCGGGGGGTCTGAGCAGTTCTTC.

The chain joins TRBV7-2 to TRBJ2-5; no definite D call. The V end lost 1 base, the J end lost 5 bases, and 11 bases lay between the germline ends. This CDR3 is built from 14 residues. Germline CDR1 and CDR2: SGHTA and FQGNSA. The CDR3 here is CASSLESGLETQYF. As DNA, the CDR3 is TGTGCCAGCAGCTTAGAATCCGGTTTGGAGACCCAGTACTTC.

This clone has a single count. This sequence joins TRBV18 and TRBJ1-4; TRBD1 aligns across 7 bases. Germline lookup yields CDR1 KGHSH and CDR2 LQKENI. Trimming took 0 bases from V and 3 from J; bases not matched to a gene: 4. The CDR3 runs 16 residues. The CDR3 is CASSPPDRSANEKLFF. CDR3 nucleotide sequence: TGTGCCAGCTCACCACCGGACAGGTCAGCTAATGAAAAACTGTTTTTT.

This chain links TRBV7-2 with TRBJ2-2; tentative D call: TRBD2 (7 bases). Germline CDR1 reads SGHTA; CDR2 reads FQGNSA. Trimming pared 5 bases from V and 7 bases from J, leaving 17 bases between. This CDR3 spans 15 amino acids. The CDR3 region is CASSPMGGLGGELFF. The CDR3 nucleotides read TGTGCCAGCAGCCCGATGGGGGGGCTGGGCGGGGAGCTGTTTTTT.

V gene TRBV29-1 combines with J gene TRBJ2-7; 9 nucleotides line up with TRBD1. Per germline, CDR1 SQVTM and CDR2 ANQGSEA. The V segment lost 6 bases and the J segment 3 bases; nucleotides outside the gene matches: 6. This CDR3 is built from 13 residues. CDR3 coding DNA: TGCAGCGTACCAAAGGGACAGGGCTACGAGCAGTACTTC. It specifies CSVPKGQGYEQYF.

V and J are TRBV5-4 and TRBJ2-5, with TRBD1 matching 9 bases. The CDR3 has 16 amino acids. The V gene's germline CDR1 is SGHNT and CDR2 YYREEE (reference sequence). Trimming removed 4 bases from V and 5 bases from J; junction bases left unmatched: 12. DNA of the CDR3: TGTGCCAGCAGCCCCGGGACAGGGAGACTTGCGGAGACCCAGTACTTC. Its translation: CASSPGTGRLAETQYF.

CDR3 DNA sequence: TGTGCCAGCAGCCCGGCAGGGGACGGCTACCCCTATGGCTACACCTTC. Its translation: CASSPAGDGYPYGYTF. The J gene is TRBJ1-2, the V gene TRBV28; the D gene is possibly TRBD1 (6 bases). Germline-derived CDR1 and CDR2 are MDHEN and SYDVKM. Trimming cost V 6 bases and J 4 bases, with 21 bases left between them. This CDR3 is built from 16 residues.

The chain links TRBV5-1 to TRBJ1-1, with D possibly matching TRBD1 (5 bases). Trimming took 0 bases from V and 5 from J, leaving 14 bases between them. In germline, CDR1 is SGHRS, CDR2 YFSETQ. The CDR3 extends over 15 amino acids. The CDR3 nucleotides read TGCGCCAGCAGCTTGGCGGGGGGAGATTGGACTGAAGCTTTCTTT. Protein sequence: CASSLAGGDWTEAFF.

This clone was counted only a few times. CDR3 sequence: CASSFPGGIQYF. CDR3 DNA sequence: TGCGCCAGCAGCTTTCCCGGGGGCATTCAGTACTTC. The V and J genes are TRBV4-1 and TRBJ2-4; perhaps TRBD2 as D (6 bases). The CDR3 extends over 12 amino acids. CDR1 and CDR2 (germline): MGHRA, YSYEKL. V was cut by 5 bases and J by 9 bases, with 11 bases left in between.

This sequence joins TRBV7-8 and TRBJ1-5, with 10 bases that match TRBD1. Trimming removed 5 bases from V and 10 bases from J; junction bases left unmatched: 11. Per germline, CDR1 SGHVS and CDR2 FQNEAQ. This CDR3 comprises 15 residues. The CDR3 region is CASSPLGQGVEPQHF. Here the CDR3 DNA reads TGTGCCAGCAGCCCGCTTGGACAGGGGGTAGAACCCCAGCATTTT.

The chain has TRBV5-1 and TRBJ2-3, with a tentative D call TRBD1 (5 bases). The CDR3 is 15 residues long. Trimming pared 6 bases from V and 0 bases from J, leaving 14 bases between. From germline, CDR1 is SGHRS and CDR2 YFSETQ. In DNA form, the CDR3 reads TGCGCCAGCACCCCTACTGGACACAGCACAGATACGCAGTATTTT. Residues: CASTPTGHSTDTQYF.

This clone was picked up a small number of times. This chain joins TRBV6-6 and TRBJ1-1, with 7 bases matching TRBD1. Per germline, CDR1 MNHNY and CDR2 SVGAGI (reference sequence). The length of the CDR3 is 14 residues. Trimming cost V 10 bases and J 6 bases; bases outside gene matches: 14. CDR3 nucleotides: TGTGCCACTGGACGGGGCAGGGGGAGTTCTGAAGCTTTCTTT. Translation gives CATGRGRGSSEAFF.

The chain uses TRBV28 and TRBJ2-1; D gene uncertain. The germline gives CDR1 MDHEN, CDR2 SYDVKM. Trimming left V 2 bases short and J 12 bases short, with 11 bases between. CDR3 length equals 12 residues. CDR3 sequence (DNA): TGTGCCAGCAGTTTACAGGTTCACGGGCAGTTCTTC. This codes for CASSLQVHGQFF.

The V call is TRBV7-8, the J call TRBJ2-6; tentatively, D is TRBD1 (5 bases). Deletions cut 1 base from V and 0 bases from J, with 7 bases between. Germline values: CDR1 SGHVS, CDR2 FQNEAQ. The CDR3 length is 16 residues. The CDR3 loop reads CASSLVRASGANVLTF. The DNA of the CDR3 is TGTGCCAGCAGCTTAGTCAGGGCCTCTGGGGCCAACGTCCTGACTTTC. The full variable domain, completed using reference TRBV7-8 and TRBJ2-6, is GAGVSQSPRYKVAKRGQDVALRCDPISGHVSLFWYQQALGQGPEFLTYFQNEAQLDKSGLPSDRFFAERPEGSVSTLKIQRTQQEDSAVYLCASSLVRASGANVLTFGAGSRLTVL.

The genes are TRBV18 and TRBJ2-1; 7 nucleotides align to TRBD1. This CDR3 has 15 residues. Germline V CDR1 and CDR2: KGHSH, LQKENI. V trimming: 3 bases; J trimming: 2 bases; junction bases outside the gene matches: 4. The CDR3 region has the DNA TGTGCCAGCTCACCGTACAGGGGCGCCTACAATGAGCAGTTCTTC. The encoded protein is CASSPYRGAYNEQFF.

This chain links TRBV29-1 with TRBJ1-6; D unresolved. V lost 8 bases to trimming and J lost 12 bases, with 14 bases between them. CDR1 is SQVTM and CDR2 is ANQGSEA in the germline V gene. The CDR3 is 11 amino acids. DNA of the CDR3: TGCAGCCTCCAGGACTTTAAACCCCTCCACTTT. Translation gives CSLQDFKPLHF.